This section outlines one T cell receptor (beta chain) sequence together with its context. The source of the sample is a study of blood T cell repertoires in COVID-19. The CDR3 runs 13 residues. V shed 10 bases, J shed 4 bases, and the junction held 8 bases outside the gene matches. The germline CDR1 and CDR2 sequences are ENHRY and SYGVKD. The table came from immunoSEQ multiplex PCR; TCRdb's copy has only in-frame clones and leaves some out. Among roughly 97,000 clones listed, 91% were seen once. Input material: peripheral blood. This receptor was taken from a human donor in a cohort sampled during active COVID-19. The V call is TRBV10-3, the J call TRBJ1-1; 8 positions agree with TRBD1. CDR3 sequence reads: CATEDRVFTEAFF. DNA of the CDR3: TGTGCCACCGAGGACAGGGTGTTCACTGAAGCTTTCTTT.